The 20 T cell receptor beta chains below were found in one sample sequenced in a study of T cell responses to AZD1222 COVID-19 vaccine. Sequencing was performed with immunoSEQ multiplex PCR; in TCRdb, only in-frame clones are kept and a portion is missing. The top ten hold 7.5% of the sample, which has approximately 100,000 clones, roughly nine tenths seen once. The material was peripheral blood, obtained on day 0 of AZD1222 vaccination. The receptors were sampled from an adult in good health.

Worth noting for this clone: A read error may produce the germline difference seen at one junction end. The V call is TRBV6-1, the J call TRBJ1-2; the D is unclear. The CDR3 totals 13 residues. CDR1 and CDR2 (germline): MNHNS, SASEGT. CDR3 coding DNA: TGTGCCAGCACTGAAGGGCTTAACTATGGCTACACCTTC. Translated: CASTEGLNYGYTF.

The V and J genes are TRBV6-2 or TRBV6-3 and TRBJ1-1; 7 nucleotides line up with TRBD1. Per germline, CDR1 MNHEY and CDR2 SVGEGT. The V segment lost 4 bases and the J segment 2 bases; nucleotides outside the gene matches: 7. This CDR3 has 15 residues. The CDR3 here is CASSSTHRGNTEAFF. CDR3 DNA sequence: TGTGCCAGCAGTTCGACCCACAGGGGTAACACTGAAGCTTTCTTT.

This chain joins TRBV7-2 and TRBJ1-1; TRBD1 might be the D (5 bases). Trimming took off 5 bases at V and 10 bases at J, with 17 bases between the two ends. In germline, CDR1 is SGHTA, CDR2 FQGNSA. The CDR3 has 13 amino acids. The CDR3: CASSNTGLWVAFF. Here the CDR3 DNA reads TGTGCCAGCAGCAATACAGGCCTTTGGGTAGCTTTCTTT.

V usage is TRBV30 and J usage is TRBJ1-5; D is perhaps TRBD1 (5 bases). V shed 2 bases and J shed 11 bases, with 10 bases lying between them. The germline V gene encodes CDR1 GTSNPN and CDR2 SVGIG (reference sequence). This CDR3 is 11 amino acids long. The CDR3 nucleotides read TGTGCCTGGAGTACTCAGGGAGCCCAGCATTTT. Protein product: CAWSTQGAQHF.

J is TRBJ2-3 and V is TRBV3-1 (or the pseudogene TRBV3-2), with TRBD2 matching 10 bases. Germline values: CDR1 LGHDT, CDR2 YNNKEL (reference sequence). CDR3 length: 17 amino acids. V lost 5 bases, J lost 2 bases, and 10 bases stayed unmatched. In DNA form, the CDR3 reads TGTGCCAGCAGCAAACGGAGCGGGGGGGCCCTCACAGATACGCAGTATTTT. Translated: CASSKRSGGALTDTQYF.

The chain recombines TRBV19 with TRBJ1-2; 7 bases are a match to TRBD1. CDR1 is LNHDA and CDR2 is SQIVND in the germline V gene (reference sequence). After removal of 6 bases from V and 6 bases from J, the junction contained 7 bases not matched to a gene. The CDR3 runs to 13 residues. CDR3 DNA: TGTGCCAGTAGCTTTCGTACAGGGGATGGCTACACCTTC. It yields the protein CASSFRTGDGYTF.

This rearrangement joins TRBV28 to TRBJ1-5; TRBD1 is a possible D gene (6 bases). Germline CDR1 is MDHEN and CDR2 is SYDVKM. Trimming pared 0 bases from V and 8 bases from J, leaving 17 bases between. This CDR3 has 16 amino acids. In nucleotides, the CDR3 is TGTGCCAGCAGTTTATGGCCCAGGGGTGGATGGGAGCCCCAGCATTTT. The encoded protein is CASSLWPRGGWEPQHF.

In DNA, the CDR3 is TGTGCCAGCAGTTCTGGGACAGGGTTTAGCTCCTATAATTCACCCCTCCACTTT. Translated, it gives CASSSGTGFSSYNSPLHF. The J gene is TRBJ1-6, the V gene TRBV28, with TRBD1 identical over 9 bases. With 4 bases clipped from V and 0 bases from J, the junction kept 7 bases outside the gene matches. This CDR3 has 18 residues. Germline CDR1 reads MDHEN; CDR2 reads SYDVKM.

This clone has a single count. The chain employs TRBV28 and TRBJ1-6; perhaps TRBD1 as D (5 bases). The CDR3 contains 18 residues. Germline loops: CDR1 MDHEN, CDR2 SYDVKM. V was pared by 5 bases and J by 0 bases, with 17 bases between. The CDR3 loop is CASSPPAGTSSYNSPLHF. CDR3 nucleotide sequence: TGTGCCAGCAGTCCCCCTGCGGGGACCAGCTCCTATAATTCACCCCTCCACTTT.

CDR3 residues: CASTERQDSYGYTF. The CDR3 nucleotides are TGTGCCAGCACCGAGCGACAGGATTCCTATGGCTACACCTTC. The chain combines TRBV2 with TRBJ1-2; the D gene is possibly TRBD1 (6 bases). The CDR3 contains 14 residues. The V and J ends lost 7 bases and 4 bases respectively, with 16 bases between them. The germline gives CDR1 SNHLY, CDR2 FYNNEI.

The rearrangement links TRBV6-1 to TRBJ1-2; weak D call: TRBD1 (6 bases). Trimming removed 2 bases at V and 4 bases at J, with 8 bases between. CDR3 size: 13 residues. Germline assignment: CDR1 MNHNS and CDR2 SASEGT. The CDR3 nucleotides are TGTGCCAGCAGTGAACGGGACATCTATGGCTACACCTTC. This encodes CASSERDIYGYTF.

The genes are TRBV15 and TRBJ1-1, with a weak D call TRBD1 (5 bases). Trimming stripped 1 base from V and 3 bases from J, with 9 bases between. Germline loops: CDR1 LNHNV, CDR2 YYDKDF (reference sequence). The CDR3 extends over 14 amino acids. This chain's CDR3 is CATSRVDSYTEAFF. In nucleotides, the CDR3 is TGTGCCACCAGCAGAGTCGACAGCTACACTGAAGCTTTCTTT.

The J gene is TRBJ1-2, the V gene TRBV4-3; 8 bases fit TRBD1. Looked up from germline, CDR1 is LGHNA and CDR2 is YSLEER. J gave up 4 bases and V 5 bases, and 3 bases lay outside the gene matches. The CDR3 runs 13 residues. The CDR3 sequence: CASSFGQGYGYTF. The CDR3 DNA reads TGCGCCAGCAGCTTTGGACAGGGCTATGGCTACACCTTC.

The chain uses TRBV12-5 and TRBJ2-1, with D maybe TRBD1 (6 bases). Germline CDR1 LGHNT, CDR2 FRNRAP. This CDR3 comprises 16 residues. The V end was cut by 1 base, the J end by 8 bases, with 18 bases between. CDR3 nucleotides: TGTGCTAGTGGTTTGGCCCCTCCAGGGGCGGTCGATGAGCAGTTCTTC. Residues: CASGLAPPGAVDEQFF.

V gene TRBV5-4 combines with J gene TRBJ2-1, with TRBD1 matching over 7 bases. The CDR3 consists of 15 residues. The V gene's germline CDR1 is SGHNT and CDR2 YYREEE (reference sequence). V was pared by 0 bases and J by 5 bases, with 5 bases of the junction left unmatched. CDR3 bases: TGTGCCAGCAGCTTGGGAGGGCAGGGGGACAATGAGCAGTTCTTC. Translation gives CASSLGGQGDNEQFF.

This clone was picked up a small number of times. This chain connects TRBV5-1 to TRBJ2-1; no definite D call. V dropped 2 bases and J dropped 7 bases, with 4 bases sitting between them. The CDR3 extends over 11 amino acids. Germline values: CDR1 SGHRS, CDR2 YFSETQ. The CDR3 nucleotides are TGCGCCAGCAGCTTCGGTAATGAGCAGTTCTTC. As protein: CASSFGNEQFF. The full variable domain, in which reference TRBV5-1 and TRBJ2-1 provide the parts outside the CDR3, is KAGVTQTPRYLIKTRGQQVTLSCSPISGHRSVSWYQQTPGQGLQFLFEYFSETQRNKGNFPGRFSGRQFSNSRSEMNVSTLELGDSALYLCASSFGNEQFFGPGTRLTVL.

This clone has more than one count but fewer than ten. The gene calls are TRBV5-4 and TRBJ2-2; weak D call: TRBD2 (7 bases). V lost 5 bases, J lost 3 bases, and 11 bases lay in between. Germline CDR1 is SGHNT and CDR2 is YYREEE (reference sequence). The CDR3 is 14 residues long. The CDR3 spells CASRGGLYTGELFF. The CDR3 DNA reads TGTGCCAGCAGAGGGGGACTATACACCGGGGAGCTGTTTTTT.

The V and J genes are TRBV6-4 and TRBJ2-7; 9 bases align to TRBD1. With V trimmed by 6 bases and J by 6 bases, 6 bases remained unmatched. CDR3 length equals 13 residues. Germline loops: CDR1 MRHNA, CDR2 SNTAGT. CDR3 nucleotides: TGTGCCAGCAGCCACGGACAGGGGACCGAGCAGTACTTC. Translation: CASSHGQGTEQYF.

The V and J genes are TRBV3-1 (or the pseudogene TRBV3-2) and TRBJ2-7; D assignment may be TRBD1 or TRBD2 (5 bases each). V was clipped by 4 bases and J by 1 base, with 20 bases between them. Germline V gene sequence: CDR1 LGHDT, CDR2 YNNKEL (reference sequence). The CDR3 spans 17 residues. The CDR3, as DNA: TGTGCCAGCAGCCCCCAAAAGTTTGTGGGACGGTCCTACGAGCAGTACTTC. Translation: CASSPQKFVGRSYEQYF.

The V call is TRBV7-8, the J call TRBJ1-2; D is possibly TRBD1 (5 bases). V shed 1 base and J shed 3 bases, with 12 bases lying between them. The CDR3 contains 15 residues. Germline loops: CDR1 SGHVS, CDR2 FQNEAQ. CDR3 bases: TGTGCCAGCAGCTTAGTGGGAGGGACTGACTATGGCTACACCTTC. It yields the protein CASSLVGGTDYGYTF.